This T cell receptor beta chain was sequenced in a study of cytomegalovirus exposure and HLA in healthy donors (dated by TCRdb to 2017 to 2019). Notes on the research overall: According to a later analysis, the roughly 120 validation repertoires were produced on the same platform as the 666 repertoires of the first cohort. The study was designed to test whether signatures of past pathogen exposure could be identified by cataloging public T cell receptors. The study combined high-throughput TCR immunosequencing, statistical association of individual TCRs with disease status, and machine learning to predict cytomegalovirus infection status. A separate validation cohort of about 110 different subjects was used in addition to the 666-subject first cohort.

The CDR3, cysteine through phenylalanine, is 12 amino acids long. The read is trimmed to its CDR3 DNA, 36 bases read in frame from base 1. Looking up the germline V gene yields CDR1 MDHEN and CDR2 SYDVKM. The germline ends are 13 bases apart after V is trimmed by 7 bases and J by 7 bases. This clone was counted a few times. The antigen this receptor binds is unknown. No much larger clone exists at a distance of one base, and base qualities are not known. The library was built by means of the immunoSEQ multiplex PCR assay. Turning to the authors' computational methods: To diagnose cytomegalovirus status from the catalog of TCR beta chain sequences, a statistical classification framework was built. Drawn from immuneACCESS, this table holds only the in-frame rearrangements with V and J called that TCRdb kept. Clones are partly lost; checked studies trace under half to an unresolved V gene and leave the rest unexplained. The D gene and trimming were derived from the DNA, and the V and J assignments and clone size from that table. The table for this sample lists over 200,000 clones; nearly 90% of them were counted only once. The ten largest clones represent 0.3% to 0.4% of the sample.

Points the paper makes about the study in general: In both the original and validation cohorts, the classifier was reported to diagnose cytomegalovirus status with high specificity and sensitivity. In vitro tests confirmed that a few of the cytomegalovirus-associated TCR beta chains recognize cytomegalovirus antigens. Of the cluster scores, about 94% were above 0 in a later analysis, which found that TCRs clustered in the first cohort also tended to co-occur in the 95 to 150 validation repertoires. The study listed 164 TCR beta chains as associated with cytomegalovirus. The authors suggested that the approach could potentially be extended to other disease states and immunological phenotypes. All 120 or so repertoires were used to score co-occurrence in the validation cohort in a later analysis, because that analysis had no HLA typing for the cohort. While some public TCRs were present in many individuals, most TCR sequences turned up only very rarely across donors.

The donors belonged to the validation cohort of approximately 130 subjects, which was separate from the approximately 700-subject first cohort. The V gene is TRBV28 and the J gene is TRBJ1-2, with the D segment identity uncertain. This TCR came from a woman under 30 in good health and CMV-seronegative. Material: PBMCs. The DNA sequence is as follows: TGTGCCAGCAACTCGGGTCGGGTTGGCTACACCTTC. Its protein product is CASNSGRVGYTF.